This TCR beta chain originates from a study of blood T cell repertoires in COVID-19. Across the whole study: T cells, B-cell-depleted T cells, or PBMCs supplied cDNA or gDNA.

TCRdb's table, derived via immunoSEQ multiplex PCR, lists solely in-frame clones and lacks some. The table records 320,000 or so clones, 85% of them present only once. Participant-given clinical history determined each cohort assignment. Exposed enrollees had met someone with a PCR-confirmed or clinician-diagnosed COVID-19 case at some point within the 2 weeks before study entry. V was shortened by 1 base and J by 11 bases, with 34 bases between the two germline ends. This CDR3 contains 20 residues. Germline lookup yields CDR1 SGHRS and CDR2 YFSETQ. The specimen was PBMCs or T cells enriched from blood (not recorded which). The sequence derives from a woman aged 25 to 39 who had been exposed to COVID-19. The chain links TRBV5-1 to TRBJ1-5, with D tentatively TRBD1 (6 bases). The CDR3 DNA is TGCGCCAGCAGCTTGAGTTTAATCGGACAGAGAATAACCAATGCGAAGGCCCAGCATTTT. This encodes CASSLSLIGQRITNAKAQHF.